Below are 14 T cell receptor beta chains sequenced from a single sample in a study of T cell repertoires and HLA-DP antigens (dated 2018 in TCRdb). Their specific antigens are unknown. Library method: the immunoSEQ multiplex PCR assay. Sourced from immuneACCESS, this table was stored by TCRdb with only in-frame sequences that have V and J called. A share of the clones is absent; for the studies checked, an unresolved V gene accounts for under half, and the remainder has no known explanation. For this sample there are around 90,000 clones; roughly 86% appear just once. The ten largest clonotypes hold about 1.7% of the sample. Sample: CD4+ T cells from PBMCs. These receptors were taken from a man aged 50 or older in good health and CMV-seronegative.

CDR3 amino acids: CASSQGLDAGNTIYF. In DNA form, the CDR3 reads TGCGCCAGCAGCCAAGGTCTGGACGCTGGAAACACCATATATTTT. The chain uses TRBV4-3 and TRBJ1-3, with D unclear. The CDR3 is 15 residues long. Germline CDR1 reads LGHNA; CDR2 reads YSLEER. Trimming left V 1 base short and J 2 bases short, with 9 bases between.

The chain has TRBV4-3 and TRBJ2-4, with D perhaps matching TRBD2 (6 bases). Per germline, CDR1 LGHNA and CDR2 YSLEER. The CDR3 length is 15 residues. Trimming stripped 1 base from V and 2 bases from J, with 9 bases between. Here the CDR3 DNA reads TGCGCCAGCAGCCAAGCCCGGGGGACCAAAAACATTCAGTACTTC. Translating gives CASSQARGTKNIQYF.

This clone occurred once. The chain combines TRBV29-1 with TRBJ2-7, with 9 bases identical to TRBD2. This CDR3 is 15 amino acids long. Germline V lookup: CDR1 SQVTM, CDR2 ANQGSEA. Germline trimming cut 0 bases from V and 4 bases from J; bases unmatched to any gene: 7. The CDR3 coding sequence is TGCAGCGTTGAAGACACGCTAGCGGGAAGGTACGAGCAGTACTTC. This codes for CSVEDTLAGRYEQYF.

V is TRBV7-2 and J is TRBJ2-7; the match to TRBD1 covers 8 bases. CDR3 length: 15 residues. Germline V gene data show CDR1 as SGHTA and CDR2 as FQGNSA. Trimming took 5 bases from V and 2 from J; bases not matched to a gene: 8. In nucleotides, the CDR3 is TGTGCCAGCAGCCCAGGGGGCCTCACTCCCTACGAGCAGTACTTC. Amino acids: CASSPGGLTPYEQYF.

This clone has just one count. At one of its ends the junction is not consistent with the germline gene, which may arise from a read error. V gene TRBV7-7 combines with J gene TRBJ2-2, with 8 nucleotides matching TRBD2. The germline gives CDR1 SSHAT, CDR2 FNYEAQ (reference sequence). The CDR3 length is 17 residues. The CDR3 here is CASSFGAGDANTGELFF. The CDR3 DNA sequence: TGTGCTAGCAGCTTTGGAGCGGGAGACGCTAACACCGGGGAGCTGTTTTTT.

This clone was counted between two and nine times. This sequence joins TRBV9 and TRBJ2-7; no clear D. V was shortened by 4 bases and J by 3 bases, with 11 bases between the two germline ends. The germline V gene encodes CDR1 SGDLS and CDR2 YYNGEE. CDR3 length: 13 residues. The CDR3 reads CASSTKTNYEQYF. CDR3 DNA sequence: TGTGCCAGCAGCACAAAAACAAACTACGAGCAGTACTTC.

This sequence joins TRBV7-9 and TRBJ2-5; D is possibly TRBD2 (5 bases). Germline CDR1 SEHNR, CDR2 FQNEAQ (reference sequence). Trimming stripped 2 bases from V and 4 bases from J, with 8 bases between. The length of the CDR3 is 13 residues. CDR3 nucleotide sequence: TGTGCCAGCAGCTTACTAGCCCCAGAGACCCAGTACTTC. Protein sequence: CASSLLAPETQYF.

This clone was seen repeatedly, ten times or more. The sample holds other DNA sequences that translate to the same CDR3. DNA for the CDR3: TGTGCCAGCAGTACCGGGAGCTACGAGCAGTACTTC. Translation: CASSTGSYEQYF. The chain is built from TRBV6-5 and TRBJ2-7; possibly TRBD2 for D (6 bases). Germline-derived CDR1 and CDR2 are MNHEY and SVGAGI. Trimming removed 5 bases at V and 3 bases at J, with 8 bases between. This CDR3 spans 12 amino acids.

The rearrangement links TRBV5-1 to TRBJ2-2; 8 nucleotides agree with TRBD1. Germline-derived CDR1 and CDR2 are SGHRS and YFSETQ. The CDR3 totals 15 residues. With V trimmed by 2 bases and J by 0 bases, 0 bases remained unmatched. The CDR3 nucleotides read TGCGCCAGCAGCTTACAGGGGGCGAACACCGGGGAGCTGTTTTTT. Translating gives CASSLQGANTGELFF.

The chain is built from TRBV7-2 and TRBJ1-2; unclear D gene. CDR3 length equals 18 residues. Germline V gene lookup returns CDR1 SGHTA and CDR2 FQGNSA. Trimming took 1 base from V and 2 from J, leaving 20 bases between them. For the CDR3, the DNA is TGTGCCAGCAGCTTAGGATTCAGAGGGCCCGCCTTAAACTATGGCTACACCTTC. Residues: CASSLGFRGPALNYGYTF.

The chain joins TRBV6-5 to TRBJ1-1; TRBD1 agrees at 9 bases. The CDR3 sequence is 13 residues long. CDR1 is MNHEY and CDR2 is SVGAGI in the germline V gene. J lost 0 bases, V lost 10 bases, and 3 bases had no gene match. DNA of the CDR3: TGTGCCACCGGACAGGGGATGAACACTGAAGCTTTCTTT. Protein sequence: CATGQGMNTEAFF.

The chain is built from TRBV18 and TRBJ2-4; no clear D. Germline CDR1 reads KGHSH; CDR2 reads LQKENI. V lost 2 bases to trimming and J lost 7 bases, with 12 bases between them. CDR3 size: 14 residues. The CDR3 loop reads CASSPKTGDNIQYF. CDR3 in DNA: TGTGCCAGCTCACCAAAGACTGGCGATAACATTCAGTACTTC.

J is TRBJ2-7 and V is TRBV6-6; 9 bases match TRBD2. The CDR3 sequence is 14 residues long. In germline, CDR1 is MNHNY, CDR2 SVGAGI (reference sequence). J lost 3 bases, V lost 11 bases, and 11 bases had no gene match. The CDR3 bases are TGTGCCGGCCACCCGACTAGCGGAGTCTACGAGCAGTACTTC. This encodes CAGHPTSGVYEQYF.

The V call is TRBV9, the J call TRBJ2-2; D is perhaps TRBD1 or TRBD2 (5 bases each). Per the germline V gene, CDR1 is SGDLS and CDR2 is YYNGEE. Trimming cost V 3 bases and J 3 bases, with 12 bases left between them. The CDR3 extends over 15 amino acids. The CDR3 nucleotides are TGTGCCAGCAGCGGAGGGGTGGTTGACACCGGGGAGCTGTTTTTT. It codes for CASSGGVVDTGELFF.